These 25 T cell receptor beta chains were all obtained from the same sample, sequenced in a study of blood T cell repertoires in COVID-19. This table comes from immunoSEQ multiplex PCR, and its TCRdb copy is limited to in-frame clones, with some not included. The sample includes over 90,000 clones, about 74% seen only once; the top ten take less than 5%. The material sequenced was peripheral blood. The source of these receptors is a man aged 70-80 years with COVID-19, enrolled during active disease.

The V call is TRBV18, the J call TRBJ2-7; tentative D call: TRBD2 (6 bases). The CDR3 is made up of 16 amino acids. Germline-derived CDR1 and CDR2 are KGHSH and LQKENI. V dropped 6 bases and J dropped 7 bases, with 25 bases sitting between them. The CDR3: CASSVGIVRGGIEQYF. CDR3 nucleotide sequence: TGTGCCAGCTCCGTAGGGATTGTCCGGGGAGGTATTGAGCAGTACTTC. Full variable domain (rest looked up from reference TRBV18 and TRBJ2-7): NAGVMQNPRHLVRRRGQEARLRCSPMKGHSHVYWYRQLPEEGLKFMVYLQKENIIDESGMPKERFSAEFPKEGPSILRIQQVVRGDSAAYFCASSVGIVRGGIEQYFGPGTRLTVT.

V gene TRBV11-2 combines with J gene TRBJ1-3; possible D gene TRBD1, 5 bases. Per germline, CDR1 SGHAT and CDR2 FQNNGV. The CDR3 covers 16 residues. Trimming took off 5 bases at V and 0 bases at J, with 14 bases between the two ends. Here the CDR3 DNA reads TGTGCCAGCAGCCCTCGACAGTTAAACTCTGGAAACACCATATATTTT. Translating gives CASSPRQLNSGNTIYF. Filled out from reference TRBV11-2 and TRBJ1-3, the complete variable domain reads EAGVAQSPRYKIIEKRQSVAFWCNPISGHATLYWYQQILGQGPKLLIQFQNNGVVDDSQLPKDRFSAERLKGVDSTLKIQPAKLEDSAVYLCASSPRQLNSGNTIYFGEGSWLTVV.

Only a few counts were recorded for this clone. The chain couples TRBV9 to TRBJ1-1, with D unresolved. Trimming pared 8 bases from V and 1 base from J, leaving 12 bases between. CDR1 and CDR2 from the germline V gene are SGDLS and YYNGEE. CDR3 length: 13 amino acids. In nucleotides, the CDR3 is TGTGCCAGTTCTTGGGCAGGGAACACTGAAGCTTTCTTT. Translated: CASSWAGNTEAFF.

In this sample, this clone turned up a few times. The CDR3 sequence is CASSYVSDRLANYGYTF. The CDR3 region has the DNA TGTGCCAGCAGTTACGTGTCGGACAGACTTGCTAACTATGGCTACACCTTC. The chain recombines TRBV6-2 or TRBV6-3 with TRBJ1-2; TRBD1 is a possible D gene (6 bases). From germline, CDR1 is MNHEY and CDR2 SVGEGT. This CDR3 region has 17 residues. The V end was cut by 2 bases, the J end by 0 bases, with 16 bases between.

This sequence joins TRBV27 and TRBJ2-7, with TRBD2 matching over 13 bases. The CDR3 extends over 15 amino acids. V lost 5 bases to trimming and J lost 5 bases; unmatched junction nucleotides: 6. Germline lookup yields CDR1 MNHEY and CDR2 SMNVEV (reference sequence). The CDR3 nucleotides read TGTGCCAGCAGTCGACCGGGACTAGCGGGAAACGAGCAGTACTTC. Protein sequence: CASSRPGLAGNEQYF.

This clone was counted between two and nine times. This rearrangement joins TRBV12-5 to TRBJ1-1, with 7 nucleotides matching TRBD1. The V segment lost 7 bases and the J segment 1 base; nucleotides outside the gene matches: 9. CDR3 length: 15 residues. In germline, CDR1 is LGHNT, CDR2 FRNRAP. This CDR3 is CASAPTGWANTEAFF. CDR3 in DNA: TGTGCTAGTGCCCCGACAGGGTGGGCGAACACTGAAGCTTTCTTT.

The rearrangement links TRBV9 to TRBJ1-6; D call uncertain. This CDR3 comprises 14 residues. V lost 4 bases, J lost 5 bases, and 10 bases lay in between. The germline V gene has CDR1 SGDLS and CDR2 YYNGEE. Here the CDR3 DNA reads TGTGCCAGCAGCCAAAACATAAATAATTCACCCCTCCACTTT. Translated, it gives CASSQNINNSPLHF.

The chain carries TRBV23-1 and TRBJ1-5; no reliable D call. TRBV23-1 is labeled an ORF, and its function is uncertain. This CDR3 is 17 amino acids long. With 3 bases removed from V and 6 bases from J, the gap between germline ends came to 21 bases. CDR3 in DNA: TGCGCCAGCAGTCATCCTAAGGTGGAGAAATGGATTCAGCCCCAGCATTTT. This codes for CASSHPKVEKWIQPQHF.

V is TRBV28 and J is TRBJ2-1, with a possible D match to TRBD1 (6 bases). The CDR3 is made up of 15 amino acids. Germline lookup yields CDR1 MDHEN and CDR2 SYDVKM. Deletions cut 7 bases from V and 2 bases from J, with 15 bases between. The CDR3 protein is CASTFWGRTYNEQFF. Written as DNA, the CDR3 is TGTGCCAGCACATTTTGGGGGCGGACCTACAATGAGCAGTTCTTC.

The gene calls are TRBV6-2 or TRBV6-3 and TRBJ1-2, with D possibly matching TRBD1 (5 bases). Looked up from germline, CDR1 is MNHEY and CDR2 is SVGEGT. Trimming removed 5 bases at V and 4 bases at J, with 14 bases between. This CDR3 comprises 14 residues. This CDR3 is CASSTPREGYGYTF. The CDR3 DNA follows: TGTGCCAGCAGTACCCCCAGGGAGGGCTATGGCTACACCTTC.

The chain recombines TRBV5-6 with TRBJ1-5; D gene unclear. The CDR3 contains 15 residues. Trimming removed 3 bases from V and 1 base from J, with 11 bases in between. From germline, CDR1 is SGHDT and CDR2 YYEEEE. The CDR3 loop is CASSSRTGSNQPQHF. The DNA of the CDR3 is TGTGCCAGCAGCTCGCGGACTGGCAGCAATCAGCCCCAGCATTTT. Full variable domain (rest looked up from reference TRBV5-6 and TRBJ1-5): DAGVTQSPTHLIKTRGQQVTLRCSPKSGHDTVSWYQQALGQGPQFIFQYYEEEERQRGNFPDRFSGHQFPNYSSELNVNALLLGDSALYLCASSSRTGSNQPQHFGDGTRLSIL.

CDR3 nucleotides: TGTGCCAGTAGTCCCCGGTCAGGCACTGAAGCTTTCTTT. Translating it yields CASSPRSGTEAFF. The chain recombines TRBV19 with TRBJ1-1; D uncertain. Between the trimmed V and J ends, which lost 5 bases and 4 bases, there was a span of 11 bases. CDR1 is LNHDA, CDR2 SQIVND, per germline (reference sequence). The CDR3 has 13 residues.

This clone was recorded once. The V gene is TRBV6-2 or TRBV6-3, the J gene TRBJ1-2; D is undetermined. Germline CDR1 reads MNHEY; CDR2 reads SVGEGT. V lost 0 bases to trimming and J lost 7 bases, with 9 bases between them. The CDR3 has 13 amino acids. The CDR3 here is CASSYSNPLGYTF. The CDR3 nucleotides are TGTGCCAGCAGTTACTCTAATCCCCTTGGCTACACCTTC.

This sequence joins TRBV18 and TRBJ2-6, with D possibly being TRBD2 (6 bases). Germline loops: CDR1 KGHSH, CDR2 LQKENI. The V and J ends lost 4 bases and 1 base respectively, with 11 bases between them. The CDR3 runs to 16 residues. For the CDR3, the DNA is TGTGCCAGCTCACAGGCCGGGGGATCTGGGGCCAACGTCCTGACTTTC. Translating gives CASSQAGGSGANVLTF. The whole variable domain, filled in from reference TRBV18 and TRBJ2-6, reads NAGVMQNPRHLVRRRGQEARLRCSPMKGHSHVYWYRQLPEEGLKFMVYLQKENIIDESGMPKERFSAEFPKEGPSILRIQQVVRGDSAAYFCASSQAGGSGANVLTFGAGSRLTVL.

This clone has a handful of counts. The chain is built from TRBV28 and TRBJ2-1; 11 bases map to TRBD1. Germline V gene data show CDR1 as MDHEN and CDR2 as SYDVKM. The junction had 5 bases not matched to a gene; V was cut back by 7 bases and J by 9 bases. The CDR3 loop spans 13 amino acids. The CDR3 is CASTRDRGTEQFF. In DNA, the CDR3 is TGTGCCAGCACCAGGGACAGGGGGACTGAGCAGTTCTTC.

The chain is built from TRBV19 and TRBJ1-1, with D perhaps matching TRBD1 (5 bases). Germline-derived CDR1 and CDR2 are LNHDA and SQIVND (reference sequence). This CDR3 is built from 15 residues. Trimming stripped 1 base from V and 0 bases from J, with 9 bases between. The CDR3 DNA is TGTGCCAGTAGTATAGGCCTGGACATGAACACTGAAGCTTTCTTT. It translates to CASSIGLDMNTEAFF.

For the CDR3, the DNA is TGTGCCAGCAGTTACGCCCAGATCCTTTTTTACAATGAGCAGTTCTTC. This codes for CASSYAQILFYNEQFF. The V call is TRBV6-2 or TRBV6-3, the J call TRBJ2-1, with D uncertain. V was shortened by 2 bases and J by 4 bases, with 15 bases between the two germline ends. CDR3 length equals 16 residues. The germline CDR1 and CDR2 sequences are MNHEY and SVGEGT.

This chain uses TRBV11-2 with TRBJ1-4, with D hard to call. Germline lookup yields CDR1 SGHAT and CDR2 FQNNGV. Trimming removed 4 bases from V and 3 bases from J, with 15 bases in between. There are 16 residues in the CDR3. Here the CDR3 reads CASSSRTEVANEKLFF. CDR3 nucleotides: TGTGCCAGCAGCTCGCGGACGGAGGTGGCTAATGAAAAACTGTTTTTT.

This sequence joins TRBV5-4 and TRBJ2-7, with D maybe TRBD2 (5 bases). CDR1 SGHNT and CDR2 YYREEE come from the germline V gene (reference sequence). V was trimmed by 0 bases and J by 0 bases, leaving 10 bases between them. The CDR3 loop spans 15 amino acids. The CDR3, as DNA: TGTGCCAGCAGCTTGGCCTATGGGAGCTCCTACGAGCAGTACTTC. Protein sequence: CASSLAYGSSYEQYF.

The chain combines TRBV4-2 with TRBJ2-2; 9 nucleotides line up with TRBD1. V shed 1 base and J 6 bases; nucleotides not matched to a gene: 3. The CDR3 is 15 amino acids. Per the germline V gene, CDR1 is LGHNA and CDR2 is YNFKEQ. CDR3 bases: TGTGCCAGCAGCCAAGGGACAGGGGTCCCCGGGGAGCTGTTTTTT. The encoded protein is CASSQGTGVPGELFF.

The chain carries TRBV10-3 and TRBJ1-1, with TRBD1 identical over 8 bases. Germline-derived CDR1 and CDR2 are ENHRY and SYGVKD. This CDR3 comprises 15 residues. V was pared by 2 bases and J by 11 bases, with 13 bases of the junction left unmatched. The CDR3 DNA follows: TGTGCCATCAGTGAGCCGTACGACAGGGGTGAGGTCGCTTTCTTT. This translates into CAISEPYDRGEVAFF.

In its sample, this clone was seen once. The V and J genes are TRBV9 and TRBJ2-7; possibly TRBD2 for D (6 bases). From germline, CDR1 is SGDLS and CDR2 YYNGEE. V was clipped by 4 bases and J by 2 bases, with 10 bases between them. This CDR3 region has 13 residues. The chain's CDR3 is CASSPWEAYEQYF. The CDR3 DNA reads TGTGCCAGCAGCCCGTGGGAGGCCTACGAGCAGTACTTC.

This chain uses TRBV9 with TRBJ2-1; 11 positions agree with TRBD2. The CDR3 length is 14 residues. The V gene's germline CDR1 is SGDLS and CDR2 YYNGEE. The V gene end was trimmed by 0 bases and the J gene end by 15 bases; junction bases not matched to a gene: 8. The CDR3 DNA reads TGTGCCAGCAGCGTAGCTGAACTAGCGGGAGTAGTGTTCTTC. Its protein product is CASSVAELAGVVFF.

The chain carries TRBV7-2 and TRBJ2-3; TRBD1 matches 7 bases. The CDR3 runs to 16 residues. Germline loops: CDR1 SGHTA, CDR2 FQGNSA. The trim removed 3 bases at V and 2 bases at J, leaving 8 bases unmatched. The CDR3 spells CASSLLPGGTTDTQYF. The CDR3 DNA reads TGTGCCAGCAGCTTGTTGCCAGGGGGAACCACAGATACGCAGTATTTT.

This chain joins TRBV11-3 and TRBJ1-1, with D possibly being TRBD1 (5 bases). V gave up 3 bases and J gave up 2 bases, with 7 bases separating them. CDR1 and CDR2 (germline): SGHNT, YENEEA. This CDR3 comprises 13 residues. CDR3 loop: CASSFQGNTEAFF. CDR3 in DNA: TGTGCCAGCAGCTTCCAGGGTAACACTGAAGCTTTCTTT.